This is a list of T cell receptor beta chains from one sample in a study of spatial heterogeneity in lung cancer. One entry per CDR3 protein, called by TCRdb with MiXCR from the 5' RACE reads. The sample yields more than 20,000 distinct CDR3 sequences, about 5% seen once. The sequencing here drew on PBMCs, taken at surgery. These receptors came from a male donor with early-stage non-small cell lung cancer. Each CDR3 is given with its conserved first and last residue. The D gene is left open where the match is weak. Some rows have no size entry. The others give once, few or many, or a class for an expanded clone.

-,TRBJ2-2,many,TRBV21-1,CASHRKIPLEAGYTGELFF,TGTGCCAGCCATCGTAAAATACCATTAGAAGCGGGTTACACCGGGGAGCTGTTTTTT
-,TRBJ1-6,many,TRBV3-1,CASSPALDTANSPLHF,TGTGCCAGCAGCCCAGCTCTGGACACCGCCAATTCACCCCTCCACTTT
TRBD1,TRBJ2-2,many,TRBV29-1,CSVVGQLNTGELFF,TGCAGCGTTGTGGGACAGCTTAACACCGGGGAGCTGTTTTTT
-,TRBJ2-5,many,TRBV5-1,CASSPKGETQYF,TGCGCCAGCAGCCCAAAGGGGGAGACCCAGTACTTC
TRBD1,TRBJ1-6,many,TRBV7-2,CASRAGTDGVLSPLHF,TGTGCCAGCAGAGCCGGGACAGATGGTGTACTTTCACCCCTCCACTTT
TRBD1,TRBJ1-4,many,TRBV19,CASQNTGGSEKLFF,TGTGCCAGCCAGAACACAGGGGGAAGTGAAAAACTGTTTTTT
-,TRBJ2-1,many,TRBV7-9,CASSLGRSNEQFF,TGTGCCAGCAGCTTGGGGCGGAGCAATGAGCAGTTCTTC
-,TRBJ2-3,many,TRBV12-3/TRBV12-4,CASSFGPVGTQYF,TGTGCCAGCAGTTTCGGGCCCGTCGGTACGCAGTATTTT
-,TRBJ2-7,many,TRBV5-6,CASSLPGGYEQYF,TGTGCCAGCAGCTTGCCAGGTGGCTACGAGCAGTACTTC
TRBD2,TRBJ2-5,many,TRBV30,CAWRRPAGGSTQYF,TGTGCCTGGAGGCGCCCAGCGGGGGGTTCGACCCAGTACTTC
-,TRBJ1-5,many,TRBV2,CASRANQPQHF,TGTGCCAGCAGGGCCAATCAGCCCCAGCATTTT
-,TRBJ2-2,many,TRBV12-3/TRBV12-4,CAIRGPNTGELFF,TGTGCCATCCGGGGGCCGAACACCGGGGAGCTGTTTTTT
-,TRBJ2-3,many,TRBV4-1,CASSQDATLAQYF,TGCGCCAGCAGCCAAGATGCGACTTTGGCGCAGTATTTT
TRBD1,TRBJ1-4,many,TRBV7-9,CASSPGQGNEKLFF,TGTGCCAGCAGCCCTGGACAGGGGAATGAAAAACTGTTTTTT
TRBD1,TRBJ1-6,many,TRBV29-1,CSVRDSYNSPLHF,TGCAGCGTTCGGGACAGCTATAATTCACCCCTCCACTTT
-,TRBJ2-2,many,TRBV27,CASSLSSAPGELFF,TGTGCCAGCAGTTTATCGTCGGCCCCCGGGGAGCTGTTTTTT
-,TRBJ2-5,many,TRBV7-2,CASSLGGTSMETQYF,TGTGCCAGCAGCTTAGGGGGGACGTCCATGGAGACCCAGTACTTC
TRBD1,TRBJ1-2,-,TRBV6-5,CASSYGTDNYGYTF,TGTGCCAGCAGTTATGGGACAGATAACTATGGCTACACCTTC
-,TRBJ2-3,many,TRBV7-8,CATSSVTLFPRRYF,TGTGCCACCTCGTCGGTTACCCTGTTCCCGCGCCGGTATTTT
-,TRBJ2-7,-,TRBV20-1,CSARMQQGTSEQYF,TGCAGTGCTAGGATGCAACAGGGTACGAGCGAGCAGTACTTC
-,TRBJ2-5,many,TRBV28,CASSPDAPRRYQETQYF,TGTGCCAGCAGTCCCGATGCCCCGCGGAGGTACCAAGAGACCCAGTACTTC
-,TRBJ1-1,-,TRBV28,CASSGGRGREKAFF,TGTGCCAGCAGTGGGGGACGGGGCAGAGAGAAAGCTTTCTTT
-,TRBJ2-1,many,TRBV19,CASSIVPARPGNEQFF,TGTGCCAGTAGTATAGTGCCAGCGCGGCCCGGGAATGAGCAGTTCTTC
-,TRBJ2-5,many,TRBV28,CASRSPRDLLTTQYF,TGTGCCAGCAGAAGTCCCCGGGACTTGCTTACGACCCAGTACTTC
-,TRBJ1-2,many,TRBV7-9,CASSLVTNYGYTF,TGTGCCAGCAGCTTAGTCACTAACTATGGCTACACCTTC
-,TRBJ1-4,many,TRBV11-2,CASNRDGRLNEKLFF,TGTGCCAGCAACAGAGACGGACGGTTAAATGAAAAACTGTTTTTT
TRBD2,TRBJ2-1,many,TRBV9,CASSVVSSGYLRRNEQFF,TGTGCCAGCAGCGTAGTTTCTAGCGGGTACCTACGTAGGAATGAGCAGTTCTTC
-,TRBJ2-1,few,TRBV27,CTSSLSGAKFSYNEQFF,TGCACCAGCAGTTTATCGGGGGCTAAATTCTCCTACAATGAGCAGTTCTTC
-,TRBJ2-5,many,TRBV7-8,CASSLFGEVQETQYF,TGTGCCAGCAGCTTATTTGGGGAGGTCCAAGAGACCCAGTACTTC
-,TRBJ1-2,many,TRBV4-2,CASSPNSGAYGYTF,TGTGCCAGCAGTCCGAATTCAGGTGCCTATGGCTACACCTTC
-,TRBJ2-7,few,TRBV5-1,CASDGPGFTGEQYF,TGCGCCAGCGATGGGCCGGGATTTACGGGCGAGCAGTACTTC
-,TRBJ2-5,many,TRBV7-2,CASSPPGGGKETQYF,TGTGCCAGCAGCCCCCCGGGTGGAGGGAAAGAGACCCAGTACTTC
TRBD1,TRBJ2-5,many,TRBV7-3,CASSWTGGGETQYF,TGTGCCAGCAGCTGGACAGGGGGAGGAGAGACCCAGTACTTC
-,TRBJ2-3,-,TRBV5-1,CARSLSTDTQYF,TGCGCCAGGAGCTTGAGCACAGATACGCAGTATTTT
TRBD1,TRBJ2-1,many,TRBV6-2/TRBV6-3,CASQGVYGNEQFF,TGTGCCAGCCAGGGGGTCTACGGGAATGAGCAGTTCTTC
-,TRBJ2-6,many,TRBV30,CAWSRGRLSSGANVLTF,TGTGCCTGGAGTCGGGGAAGACTTAGCTCTGGGGCCAACGTCCTGACTTTC
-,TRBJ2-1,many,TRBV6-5,CASSYRGNEQFF,TGTGCCAGCAGTTACAGGGGCAATGAGCAGTTCTTC
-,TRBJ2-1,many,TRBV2,CASSEPTRDGEQFF,TGTGCCAGCAGTGAACCGACTAGGGACGGTGAGCAGTTCTTC
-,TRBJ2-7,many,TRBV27,CASSFFGSYEQYF,TGTGCCAGCAGTTTTTTTGGCTCCTACGAGCAGTACTTC
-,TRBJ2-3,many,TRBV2,CASRTGQPRGTQYF,TGTGCCAGCAGGACCGGGCAGCCGAGGGGTACGCAGTATTTT
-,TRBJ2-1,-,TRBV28,CASSFPTETGEQFF,TGTGCCAGCAGTTTCCCGACGGAGACTGGTGAGCAGTTCTTC
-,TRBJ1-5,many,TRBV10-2,CASKEDPSNNQPQHF,TGCGCCAGCAAGGAGGACCCTTCTAACAATCAGCCCCAGCATTTT
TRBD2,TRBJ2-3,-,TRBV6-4,CASSLTSGRAEDTQYF,TGTGCCAGCAGCCTAACTAGCGGGAGGGCCGAAGATACGCAGTATTTT
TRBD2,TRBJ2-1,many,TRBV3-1,CASSQNLRGNEQFF,TGTGCCAGCAGCCAAAATCTGCGGGGGAATGAGCAGTTCTTC
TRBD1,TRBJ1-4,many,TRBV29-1,CSVTTGPRGEKLFF,TGCAGCGTTACGACAGGGCCGCGCGGTGAAAAACTGTTTTTT
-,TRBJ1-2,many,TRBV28,CASSRTGYTF,TGTGCCAGCAGTCGCACGGGCTACACCTTC
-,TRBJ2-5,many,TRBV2,CASCGRVGGPPQTQYF,TGTGCCAGCTGCGGACGTGTAGGCGGCCCACCGCAGACCCAGTACTTC
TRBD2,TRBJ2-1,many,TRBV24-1,CATGTSGSSDNEQFF,TGTGCCACCGGGACTAGCGGGAGTAGTGACAATGAGCAGTTCTTC
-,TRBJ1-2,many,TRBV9,CASSALSTGLGYGYTF,TGTGCCAGCAGCGCGTTATCGACAGGTCTGGGCTATGGCTACACCTTC
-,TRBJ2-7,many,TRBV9,CASSVGIGTPYEQYF,TGTGCCAGCAGCGTAGGAATCGGGACACCCTACGAGCAGTACTTC
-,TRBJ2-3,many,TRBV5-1,CASSLTGSDTQYF,TGCGCCAGCAGCTTGACGGGGTCAGATACGCAGTATTTT
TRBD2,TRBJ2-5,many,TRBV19,CASNNGRPQETQYF,TGTGCCAGTAATAACGGGAGGCCCCAAGAGACCCAGTACTTC
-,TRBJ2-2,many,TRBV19,CASNRPGQNTGELFF,TGTGCCAGTAACCGCCCGGGCCAGAACACCGGGGAGCTGTTTTTT
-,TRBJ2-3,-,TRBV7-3,CASSLMQGMDTQYF,TGTGCCAGCAGCTTGATGCAGGGGATGGATACGCAGTATTTT
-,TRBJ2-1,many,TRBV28,CASSPGSSYNEQFF,TGTGCCAGCAGCCCCGGATCCTCCTACAATGAGCAGTTCTTC